This T cell receptor beta chain was observed in a study of neurological immune-mediated disorders. Time point meaning: longitudinal time-point 3. The length of the CDR3 is 15 residues. V was cut by 2 bases and J by 5 bases, with 15 bases left in between. Per germline, CDR1 SQVTM and CDR2 ANQGSEA. cDNA was made by 5'RACE with 10-nucleotide random UMIs. TCRdb ran MiXCR on the 5' RACE reads and lists one entry per CDR3 protein. The table has roughly 48,000 distinct CDR3 sequences, about 13% seen once; the top ten hold roughly 10%. The sample holds many counts of this clonotype. V gene TRBV29-1 combines with J gene TRBJ2-2; D is possibly TRBD1 (6 bases). The sequence derives from a male donor with HTLV-1-associated myelopathy (HAM/TSP). Source material: PBMCs. CDR3 region: CSVEWEGRGTGELFF. The CDR3 DNA is TGCAGCGTTGAATGGGAAGGCAGGGGTACCGGGGAGCTGTTTTTT.